These T cell receptor beta chains were read from a single sample in a study of blood T cell repertoires in COVID-19. Data came from immunoSEQ multiplex PCR; TCRdb stores just in-frame clones and leaves some out. The repertoire holds about 400,000 clones, with roughly 90% as singletons. Source material: peripheral blood. The receptors stem from a man in his forties with acute or convalescent COVID-19. Both conserved end residues are part of each CDR3. The order of the fields is V gene, D gene, J gene, CDR3 DNA, CDR3 protein. D genes are given only for firm matches.

V gene: TRBV15
D gene: NA
J gene: TRBJ2-6
CDR3 DNA: TGTGCCACCAGCAGAGTTCCCTCAGGGGCCGGGGCCAACGTCCTGACTTTC
CDR3 protein: CATSRVPSGAGANVLTF

V gene: TRBV3-1/TRBV3-2
D gene: NA
J gene: TRBJ2-7
CDR3 DNA: TGTGCCAGCAGCTTTCGCGGCCCCTACGAGCAGTACTTC
CDR3 protein: CASSFRGPYEQYF

V gene: TRBV7-3
D gene: TRBD2
J gene: TRBJ2-7
CDR3 DNA: TGTGCCAGCAGCTTATCCCCACTAGCGGGAGTCTACGAGCAGTACTTC
CDR3 protein: CASSLSPLAGVYEQYF

V gene: TRBV29-1
D gene: NA
J gene: TRBJ1-1
CDR3 DNA: TGCAGCGTTGAGTGCTTGGGCGAGATGAACACTGAAGCTTTCTTT
CDR3 protein: CSVECLGEMNTEAFF

V gene: TRBV27
D gene: NA
J gene: TRBJ2-3
CDR3 DNA: TGTGCCAGCAGTTTTGCCAGGGGCACAGATACGCAGTATTTT
CDR3 protein: CASSFARGTDTQYF

V gene: TRBV4-2
D gene: NA
J gene: TRBJ2-7
CDR3 DNA: TGTGCCAGCAGCCAAGATGGGGGGATGGGGTCCTACGAGCAGTACTTC
CDR3 protein: CASSQDGGMGSYEQYF

V gene: TRBV6-5
D gene: NA
J gene: TRBJ2-1
CDR3 DNA: TGTGCCAGCAGCCGGGGTGACTCCTACAATGAGCAGTTCTTC
CDR3 protein: CASSRGDSYNEQFF

V gene: TRBV7-7
D gene: NA
J gene: TRBJ1-1
CDR3 DNA: TGTGCTAGCAGCTACAGGGAAGGCACTGAAGCTTTCTTT
CDR3 protein: CASSYREGTEAFF

V gene: TRBV10-2
D gene: TRBD1
J gene: TRBJ2-5
CDR3 DNA: TGCGCCAGCAGTGGAGGGGGCCAGGGGACCCAGTACTTC
CDR3 protein: CASSGGGQGTQYF

V gene: TRBV3-1/TRBV3-2
D gene: TRBD2
J gene: TRBJ2-7
CDR3 DNA: TGTGCCAGCAGCCCGATAGCGGGAGTCTACGAGCAGTACTTC
CDR3 protein: CASSPIAGVYEQYF

V gene: TRBV3-1/TRBV3-2
D gene: TRBD2
J gene: TRBJ2-3
CDR3 DNA: TGTGCCAGCAGCCAAGGGACTAGTTCAGGGCCAGATACGCAGTATTTT
CDR3 protein: CASSQGTSSGPDTQYF